This T cell receptor beta chain was retrieved from a study of cytotoxic CD8 clonotypes in ibrutinib-treated CLL. About the study: Partial responses totalled roughly 24 and complete responses 2; after median approximately 74 months, about 14 remained remitted and roughly twelve progressed. Median treatment time before response sampling was 12 months, range 6 to 36.

Study outcomes and limitations: Contraction or stability on treatment characterized the public clonotypes, which were uncommon.

V lost 6 bases, J lost 4 bases, and 2 bases stayed unmatched. The length of the CDR3 is 12 residues. Germline CDR1 is MNHEY and CDR2 is SVGAGI. Targeted sequencing depth ranged from 1 in 200,000 to 1 in 1 million T cells. The protocol was immunoSEQ multiplex PCR, while the TCRdb copy is restricted to in-frame clones and leaves out a portion. This sample has 58,000 or so clones, with roughly 59% found just once. Comments on this clone: The antigen remains unidentified.

The sequence derives from a human donor with chronic lymphocytic leukemia. The sample was PBMCs, taken after 12 months of ibrutinib treatment. The chain carries TRBV6-5 and TRBJ1-1, with 7 nucleotides matching TRBD1. DNA for the CDR3: TGTGCCAGCAGCCCAGGGGGCACTGAAGCTTTCTTT. Amino acid sequence: CASSPGGTEAFF.